A single sample is the source of the 30 T cell receptor beta chains below, sequenced in a study of T-cell reconstitution after alpha-beta-depleted transplantation in children. TCRbeta library preparation incorporated unique molecular identifiers. Each CDR3 protein gets one entry after TCRdb re-called the PCR reads with MiXCR. This table holds around 370,000 distinct CDR3 sequences, approximately 10% found once. The sequenced sample was PBMCs from the stem cell graft donor, obtained from the stem cell graft. Receptors originate from a human donor who donated a stem cell graft to a child with acute lymphoblastic leukemia.

The genes are TRBV4-1 and TRBJ2-2; D is undetermined. The CDR3 consists of 12 residues. Germline V gives CDR1 MGHRA, CDR2 YSYEKL. The V end was cut by 1 base, the J end by 6 bases, with 3 bases between. The CDR3 is CASSQVSGELFF. CDR3 bases: TGCGCCAGCAGCCAAGTGTCCGGGGAGCTGTTTTTT.

This clonotype was recorded a few times. V is TRBV6-6 and J is TRBJ2-5; D not certain. Germline loops: CDR1 MNHNY, CDR2 SVGAGI (reference sequence). The CDR3 has 13 residues. The V end lost 0 bases, the J end lost 7 bases, and 9 bases lay between the germline ends. The CDR3 nucleotides are TGTGCCAGCAGTTACTCATCGGAGTGGACCCAGTACTTC. As protein: CASSYSSEWTQYF.

Only a few counts were recorded for this clonotype. The chain carries TRBV14 and TRBJ2-3; D gene unclear. In germline, CDR1 is SGHDN, CDR2 FVKESK. V was cut by 0 bases and J by 2 bases, with 9 bases left in between. This CDR3 contains 15 residues. CDR3 sequence (DNA): TGTGCCAGCAGCCAAGAATTGCCTAACACAGATACGCAGTATTTT. This translates into CASSQELPNTDTQYF.

This clonotype was seen a handful of times. The chain employs TRBV4-2 and TRBJ2-1; TRBD2 aligns across 10 bases. CDR1 LGHNA and CDR2 YNFKEQ come from the germline V gene. The CDR3 runs to 17 residues. V lost 0 bases to trimming and J lost 8 bases; unmatched junction nucleotides: 10. Written as DNA, the CDR3 is TGTGCCAGCAGCCAAGAATCGTCGCTAGCGGGAGTCTATGAGCAGTTCTTC. Amino acids: CASSQESSLAGVYEQFF.

At least ten counts were recorded for this clonotype. The chain uses TRBV9 and TRBJ1-3; TRBD1 aligns across 8 bases. Germline V gene lookup returns CDR1 SGDLS and CDR2 YYNGEE. This CDR3 has 14 residues. Trimming removed 3 bases from V and 4 bases from J; junction bases left unmatched: 3. The CDR3 region is CASSGRTGGNTIYF. Written as DNA, the CDR3 is TGTGCCAGCAGCGGGCGGACAGGGGGAAACACCATATATTTT.

This clonotype was found many times. The rearrangement links TRBV5-5 to TRBJ2-7, with 8 bases lining up with TRBD2. J gave up 0 bases and V 4 bases, and 12 bases lay outside the gene matches. Germline V gene lookup returns CDR1 SGHKS and CDR2 YYEKEE (reference sequence). CDR3 length equals 17 residues. The CDR3 nucleotides read TGTGCCAGCAGCGACCCCGGGGGGGGACTCAGCTCCTACGAGCAGTACTTC. Translation gives CASSDPGGGLSSYEQYF.

This chain links TRBV11-2 with TRBJ2-3; 7 bases are a match to TRBD2. Unmatched junction bases numbered 5, after V lost 1 base and J lost 4 bases. CDR1 is SGHAT, CDR2 FQNNGV, per germline. The CDR3 totals 15 residues. The CDR3 bases are TGTGCCAGCAGCTTAGTGGGCCTAGCGGCAGATACGCAGTATTTT. Translation: CASSLVGLAADTQYF.

This clonotype was counted only a few times. The genes are TRBV11-3 and TRBJ2-3, with D perhaps TRBD2 (6 bases). CDR1 and CDR2 from the germline V gene are SGHNT and YENEEA. Trimming left V 4 bases short and J 1 base short, with 12 bases between. This CDR3 has 15 residues. CDR3 coding DNA: TGTGCCAGCAGCTCCCGGGACTTAGGCACAGATACGCAGTATTTT. Amino acids: CASSSRDLGTDTQYF.

The chain carries TRBV7-2 and TRBJ1-5; TRBD1 agrees at 7 bases. The CDR3 length is 15 residues. Per germline, CDR1 SGHTA and CDR2 FQGNSA. J gave up 5 bases and V 5 bases, and 9 bases lay outside the gene matches. CDR3 DNA sequence: TGTGCCAGCAGCCGAGTCGGGGACAGCCATCAGCCCCAGCATTTT. Translation: CASSRVGDSHQPQHF.

The table lists this clonotype with a few counts. The rearrangement links TRBV3-1 to TRBJ2-7, with unresolved D. The V gene lost 3 bases and the J gene lost 2 bases, with 11 bases spanning the gap. This CDR3 has 14 residues. Germline V gene data show CDR1 as LGHDT and CDR2 as YNNKEL (reference sequence). CDR3 sequence reads: CASSHPLSPYEQYF. The CDR3 DNA reads as TGTGCCAGCAGCCACCCCTTAAGTCCCTACGAGCAGTACTTC.

In nucleotides, the CDR3 is TGCGCCAGCAGCTTGGACGTCGGCAGCCAAGAGACCCAGTACTTC. Its protein is CASSLDVGSQETQYF. This sequence joins TRBV5-1 and TRBJ2-5; unclear D gene. Trimming shortened V by 0 bases and J by 1 base, and 10 bases separated the two germline ends. Germline V gene lookup returns CDR1 SGHRS and CDR2 YFSETQ. The CDR3 consists of 15 residues.

The chain is built from TRBV4-3 and TRBJ1-5; 9 positions agree with TRBD1. CDR1 is LGHNA, CDR2 YSLEER, per germline. The CDR3 consists of 15 residues. V shed 4 bases, J shed 3 bases, and the junction held 4 bases outside the gene matches. This CDR3 is CASSPGTGFNQPQHF. The CDR3 DNA reads TGCGCCAGCAGCCCCGGGACAGGGTTCAATCAGCCCCAGCATTTT.

This clonotype appeared a few times. The CDR3, as DNA: TGCAGCGTTGAACCACTTAAAGGTGCAACTAATGAAAAACTGTTTTTT. Its protein product is CSVEPLKGATNEKLFF. This sequence joins TRBV29-1 and TRBJ1-4; D not certain. The CDR3 covers 16 residues. CDR1 and CDR2 (germline): SQVTM, ANQGSEA. V was shortened by 2 bases and J by 0 bases, with 13 bases between the two germline ends. The full variable domain, rest sourced from reference TRBV29-1 and TRBJ1-4, is SAVISQKPSRDICQRGTSLTIQCQVDSQVTMMFWYRQQPGQSLTLIATANQGSEATYESGFVIDKFPISRPNLTFSTLTVSNMSPEDSSIYLCSVEPLKGATNEKLFFGSGTQLSVL.

V is TRBV4-3 and J is TRBJ2-1; D remains unclear. The CDR3 sequence is 14 residues long. Germline V gene lookup returns CDR1 LGHNA and CDR2 YSLEER. V lost 1 base and J lost 6, with 10 bases in between. The CDR3 DNA sequence: TGCGCCAGCAGCCAAGTCGGCCTGGGCAATGAGCAGTTCTTC. Its translation: CASSQVGLGNEQFF.

The sample holds a few counts of this clonotype. This rearrangement joins TRBV5-1 to TRBJ2-2; 9 bases match TRBD2. V trimming: 4 bases; J trimming: 1 base; junction bases outside the gene matches: 11. CDR1 SGHRS and CDR2 YFSETQ come from the germline V gene. The CDR3 has 18 residues. DNA of the CDR3: TGCGCCAGCAGCGGAGGGGGCCTTAGCGGGAGGAACACCGGGGAGCTGTTTTTT. It is translated as CASSGGGLSGRNTGELFF. The entire variable domain, with the rest obtained from reference TRBV5-1 and TRBJ2-2, is as follows: KAGVTQTPRYLIKTRGQQVTLSCSPISGHRSVSWYQQTPGQGLQFLFEYFSETQRNKGNFPGRFSGRQFSNSRSEMNVSTLELGDSALYLCASSGGGLSGRNTGELFFGEGSRLTVL.

This clonotype was picked up a small number of times. The genes are TRBV7-8 and TRBJ2-7; 7 positions agree with TRBD1. With 1 base clipped from V and 0 bases from J, the junction kept 6 bases outside the gene matches. The length of the CDR3 is 16 residues. The V gene's germline CDR1 is SGHVS and CDR2 FQNEAQ. The CDR3 DNA sequence: TGTGCCAGCAGCTTAGGGGACAGCCGACCCTCCTACGAGCAGTACTTC. The encoded protein is CASSLGDSRPSYEQYF.

In its sample, this clonotype was seen many times. The V call is TRBV12-3 or TRBV12-4, the J call TRBJ2-1; the match to TRBD1 covers 8 bases. The J segment lost 5 bases and the V segment lost 3 bases, leaving 6 bases of the junction unmatched. This CDR3 region has 15 residues. DNA for the CDR3: TGTGCCAGCAGTTTGGGAGGACAGGGCAACAATGAGCAGTTCTTC. As protein: CASSLGGQGNNEQFF.

There are a few counts of this clonotype. The chain uses TRBV5-1 and TRBJ2-5; 10 nucleotides agree with TRBD1. With 4 bases clipped from V and 5 bases from J, the junction kept 8 bases outside the gene matches. CDR3 length: 15 amino acids. Germline-derived CDR1 and CDR2 are SGHRS and YFSETQ. The CDR3 loop reads CASSASGTGEETQYF. Written as DNA, the CDR3 is TGCGCCAGCAGCGCCTCCGGGACAGGGGAGGAGACCCAGTACTTC.

This clonotype came up a few times. The gene calls are TRBV20-1 and TRBJ2-5; possible D gene TRBD2, 6 bases. V shed 1 base and J shed 9 bases, with 21 bases lying between them. Germline V gene sequence: CDR1 DFQATT, CDR2 SNEGSKA (reference sequence). The CDR3 sequence is 15 residues long. CDR3 residues: CSARGGAIPTGAQYF. CDR3 DNA sequence: TGCAGTGCTAGAGGCGGGGCAATCCCGACGGGGGCCCAGTACTTC.

This clonotype was detected only a few times. The gene calls are TRBV12-3 or TRBV12-4 and TRBJ2-6; D perhaps matches TRBD1 (6 bases). V lost 5 bases and J lost 0, with 23 bases in between. CDR3 size: 20 residues. CDR3 sequence (DNA): TGTGCCAGCAGTCACCTCTTCTCCCGAGGGGGACGCTCTGGGGCCAACGTCCTGACTTTC. Amino acids: CASSHLFSRGGRSGANVLTF.

This clonotype was observed many times. The genes are TRBV7-3 and TRBJ2-2; D remains unclear. V was clipped by 5 bases and J by 1 base, with 14 bases between them. Germline CDR1 SGHTA, CDR2 FQGTGA. The CDR3 has 16 residues. This CDR3 is CASSPLLDLNTGELFF. As DNA, the CDR3 is TGTGCCAGCAGCCCACTCTTGGATTTGAACACCGGGGAGCTGTTTTTT.

This clonotype was counted at least ten times. The chain employs TRBV9 and TRBJ2-3; the match to TRBD1 covers 9 bases. V shed 3 bases, J shed 10 bases, and the junction held 6 bases outside the gene matches. This CDR3 has 13 residues. CDR1 and CDR2 from the germline V gene are SGDLS and YYNGEE. The CDR3 DNA follows: TGTGCCAGCAGCGACTGGGGACAGGGTGCGCAGTATTTT. It codes for CASSDWGQGAQYF.

The V gene is TRBV20-1, the J gene TRBJ2-3; D perhaps matches TRBD2 (6 bases). Germline V gene data show CDR1 as DFQATT and CDR2 as SNEGSKA (reference sequence). This CDR3 is built from 13 residues. The V end was cut by 4 bases, the J end by 3 bases, with 11 bases between. The CDR3 here is CSAKGGATDTQYF. The CDR3 coding sequence is TGCAGTGCTAAGGGCGGGGCGACAGATACGCAGTATTTT.

This clonotype was observed a handful of times. The V gene is TRBV3-1, the J gene TRBJ1-1, with D hard to call. The germline V and J ends were trimmed by 1 base and 6 bases, with 9 bases remaining between them. CDR1 and CDR2 (germline): LGHDT, YNNKEL (reference sequence). This CDR3 comprises 13 residues. The CDR3 is CASSQGLGSEAFF. The CDR3 bases are TGTGCCAGCAGCCAAGGGTTAGGCTCTGAAGCTTTCTTT.

Only a few counts were recorded for this clonotype. The V call is TRBV9, the J call TRBJ2-2, with TRBD1 identical over 10 bases. The length of the CDR3 is 16 residues. Per the germline V gene, CDR1 is SGDLS and CDR2 is YYNGEE. After removal of 2 bases from V and 6 bases from J, the junction contained 7 bases not matched to a gene. DNA of the CDR3: TGTGCCAGCAGCGTCGGACAGGGGGTAATAGCCGGGGAGCTGTTTTTT. Translated: CASSVGQGVIAGELFF.

This clonotype was observed a few times. The rearrangement uses TRBV11-2 and TRBJ2-5; TRBD2 might be the D (6 bases). With 0 bases removed from V and 4 bases from J, the gap between germline ends came to 6 bases. This CDR3 has 13 amino acids. The V gene's germline CDR1 is SGHAT and CDR2 FQNNGV. CDR3 DNA: TGTGCCAGCAGCTTAGAGGGGGGAGAGACCCAGTACTTC. This codes for CASSLEGGETQYF.

The J gene is TRBJ2-7, the V gene TRBV4-1; D is uncertain. The CDR3 length is 11 residues. The V gene's germline CDR1 is MGHRA and CDR2 YSYEKL. V was clipped by 2 bases and J by 6 bases, with 5 bases between them. This chain's CDR3 is CASSQFSEQYF. In DNA, the CDR3 is TGCGCCAGCAGCCAATTCTCCGAGCAGTACTTC.

The V call is TRBV11-2, the J call TRBJ1-2; 9 nucleotides line up with TRBD1. Germline V gene lookup returns CDR1 SGHAT and CDR2 FQNNGV. The CDR3 is made up of 15 amino acids. Trimming cost V 5 bases and J 4 bases; bases outside gene matches: 8. The CDR3 DNA reads TGTGCCAGCAGCCCCGGACAGGGGTTGTTCTATGGCTACACCTTC. Translated, it gives CASSPGQGLFYGYTF.

The genes are TRBV15 and TRBJ2-1; 8 bases line up with TRBD2. CDR3 length: 13 amino acids. Trimming cost V 8 bases and J 8 bases; bases outside gene matches: 8. The germline V gene has CDR1 LNHNV and CDR2 YYDKDF (reference sequence). Here the CDR3 reads CATASGSGDEQFF. CDR3 nucleotides: TGTGCCACCGCCAGCGGGAGCGGGGATGAGCAGTTCTTC.

J is TRBJ2-1 and V is TRBV7-2; no definite D call. V lost 2 bases, J lost 2 bases, and 10 bases lay in between. Germline CDR1 reads SGHTA; CDR2 reads FQGNSA. The CDR3 is 15 amino acids. The DNA for the CDR3 is TGTGCCAGCAGCTTACGGCGGTGGCCCTACAATGAGCAGTTCTTC. This codes for CASSLRRWPYNEQFF.